A selection of T cell receptor beta chains follows, all from one sample in a study of T cells in Graves' hyperthyroidism and ophthalmopathy. TCRdb ran MiXCR on the multiplex PCR reads and lists one entry per CDR3 protein. Counted here are more than 350,000 distinct CDR3 sequences, roughly 15% occurring once; the ten biggest clones make up roughly 19%. The sequencing input was blood. The receptors were gathered from an older woman with Graves' ophthalmopathy. Each CDR3 is given without its conserved first and last residue.

TRBJ2-3,TRBV28,12,ASSLDTGPDTQY
TRBJ1-2,TRBV18,13,ASSPLRETAGGYT
TRBJ2-5,TRBV12-3/TRBV12-4,13,ASSPGQGGWETQY
TRBJ1-2,TRBV12-3/TRBV12-4,12,ASRPPGQGYGYT
TRBJ1-2,TRBV28,11,ASSAGQEYGYT
TRBJ2-3,TRBV7-2,11,ASIGPLQDTQY
TRBJ2-7,TRBV2,12,ASRERTGNYEQY
TRBJ2-2,TRBV5-6,14,ASSLRTGEATGELF
TRBJ2-2,TRBV2,13,ASSAERIDTGELF
TRBJ2-6,TRBV5-1,13,ASSLEGFGANVLT
TRBJ2-2,TRBV7-9,12,ASSVELVHGELF
TRBJ2-7,TRBV20-1,15,SARDQADSGRSYEQY